Listed below are T cell receptor beta chains from one sample, sequenced in a study of T cell changes during pregnancy in multiple sclerosis. Libraries were prepared by immunoSEQ multiplex PCR; TCRdb keeps only in-frame clonotypes and omits some of them. The sample has around 100,000 clones, roughly 90% seen once. Sequences were derived from peripheral blood, sampled in the third trimester of pregnancy. These receptors originate from a female donor with multiple sclerosis, enrolled in a pregnancy study. CDR3s include the opening cysteine and the closing phenylalanine or tryptophan. Each record gives: clone size, V gene, CDR3 protein. The size of a clone is reported for some rows only, either as once, few or many, or as a class for expanded clones.

NA	TRBV6-1	CASSLAGVRNEQFF
NA	TRBV5-1	CASSSAGEPEETQYF
few	TRBV29-1	CSVEFRDRAYGYTF
NA	TRBV19	CASSIAQGQWDTEAFF
NA	TRBV19	CASSSTRGSEQYF
NA	TRBV7-2	CASSQQYTGELFF
NA	TRBV19	CASRRGARLGKLFF
once	TRBV5-5	CASSFSSDLRLEAFF
NA	TRBV6-1	CASSRTGEVYEQYF
NA	TRBV19	CASSIEGLDTEAFF
NA	TRBV19	CASSIDTRGGYTF
NA	TRBV7-3	CASSPLGQGFNEQFF
few	TRBV5-5	CASSFGGTGREPLHF
NA	TRBV5-4	CASSLDGTGGLTGELFF
NA	TRBV9	CASSVVPGLDTGELFF
once	TRBV19	CASSKVRQSYHYEQYF
NA	TRBV11-2	CASSLGWEYEQYF
NA	TRBV21-1	CASSIRTGTSYGYTF
NA	TRBV19	CASSIGNRGYEQYF
once	TRBV25-1	CASSAGGRGTGELFF
NA	TRBV6-1	CASRGFRGGNQPQHF
NA	TRBV29-1	CSVATSGSTDTQYF
NA	TRBV6-1	CASSEALGEGQPQHF
NA	TRBV11-1	CASSFGQGADEQFF
NA	TRBV5-6	CASRRTGDTGELFF
NA	TRBV19	CASSITGRAKNIQYF
NA	TRBV9	CASSLFSGANVLTF
NA	TRBV19	CASSILGRGRQFF